The rows below give T cell receptor beta chains drawn from one sample of a study of shared clonotypes between healthy human individuals. Measured with immunoSEQ multiplex PCR; TCRdb has only the in-frame clones, and not every one. The sample includes roughly 2 million clones, about 95% seen only once; the top ten take roughly 1%. Sequenced: naive CD8+ T cells sorted from blood. These receptors were collected from a man between 18 and 35 years old in good health. Both conserved end residues are part of each CDR3. D genes are given only for firm matches. The size entry is marked missing in some rows and otherwise reads once, few, many or a size class.

v_gene,d_gene,j_gene,abundance,CDR3nt,CDR3aa
TRBV6-1,TRBD2,TRBJ2-3,.,TGTGCCAGCAGTGAAGTGAAGCGGGGGGCCACAGATACGCAGTATTTT,CASSEVKRGATDTQYF
TRBV7-6,TRBD2,TRBJ2-2,.,TGTGCCAGCAGCCCGGACCTAGCGGGAGAAACCGGGGAGCTGTTTTTT,CASSPDLAGETGELFF
TRBV5-1,.,TRBJ2-7,.,TGCGCCAGCAGCTTTGGAGCCCTAGGTGCCTACGAGCAGTACTTC,CASSFGALGAYEQYF
TRBV5-1,TRBD2,TRBJ2-1,.,TGCGCCAGCAGCGGGATCTTAGCGGGAGCTACCTACAATGAGCAGTTCTTC,CASSGILAGATYNEQFF
TRBV2,TRBD2,TRBJ2-2,.,TGTGCCAGCAGTGAAGGGACTAGCGGACTGAACACCGGGGAGCTGTTTTTT,CASSEGTSGLNTGELFF
TRBV28,TRBD1,TRBJ1-4,.,TGTGCCAGCAGTTCCACGGACAGGGGGCGAGATGAAAAACTGTTTTTT,CASSSTDRGRDEKLFF
TRBV28,TRBD2,TRBJ2-1,.,TGTGCCAGCACTGGTAGCGGGGCCTTCAATGAGCAGTTCTTC,CASTGSGAFNEQFF
TRBV4-3,.,TRBJ2-3,once,TGCGCCAGCAGCCAATCTCAGCTCTCAGATACGCAGTATTTT,CASSQSQLSDTQYF
TRBV5-4,TRBD2,TRBJ2-2,once,TGTGCCAGCAGCTTGTTAGCGGGAGAGAACACCGGGGAGCTGTTTTTT,CASSLLAGENTGELFF
TRBV13,.,TRBJ2-7,.,TGTGCCAGCAGCCCCTCCCCCGGGACCTACGAGCAGTACTTC,CASSPSPGTYEQYF
TRBV29-1,.,TRBJ1-1,.,TGCAGCGCCGAGCATGAGAACACTGAAGCTTTCTTT,CSAEHENTEAFF